Listed below are T cell receptor beta chains from one sample, sequenced in a study of technical replicates of blood from a handful of donors. The table came from immunoSEQ multiplex PCR; TCRdb's copy has only in-frame clones and leaves some out. Among 100,000 or so clones listed, nearly 97% were seen once. Sequencing used T cells isolated from PBMCs. Source of these receptors: a human donor in good health. The CDR3 runs from the conserved cysteine through the conserved F or W. D genes are given only for firm matches. Not all rows give a size; the values are once, few, many and, for expanded clones, a class.

>TRBV5-5|-|TRBJ2-7|-
TGTGCCAGCAGCCCCCGTCCCAGCTCCTACGAGCAGTACTTC
CASSPRPSSYEQYF
>TRBV6-1|once|TRBJ1-5|-
TGTGCCAGCAGTGAGAGCTCGTGGGGGGTTCAGCCCCAGCATTTT
CASSESSWGVQPQHF
>TRBV5-5|-|TRBJ2-7|-
TGTGCCAGCAGCAGGGGGGACAGCCCCTACGAGCAGTACTTC
CASSRGDSPYEQYF
>TRBV10-3|-|TRBJ2-7|TRBD2
TGTGCCATCAGTGAGATTGAGACTAGCGGGTTTGCCTACGAGCAGTACTTC
CAISEIETSGFAYEQYF
>TRBV14|-|TRBJ2-1|TRBD1
TGTGCCAGCAGCCTTACCGGGACAGGTTATGAGCAGTTCTTC
CASSLTGTGYEQFF
>TRBV2|-|TRBJ2-6|TRBD1
TGTGCCAGCAGCCCGACAGGGGGCTCTGGGGCCAACGTCCTGACTTTC
CASSPTGGSGANVLTF
>TRBV10-2|-|TRBJ1-2|-
TGCGCCAGCAGTGGTTCCTCGACGGCGGCTGCCCAAGTAGATGGCTACACCTTC
CASSGSSTAAAQVDGYTF
>TRBV2|-|TRBJ1-5|-
TGTGCCAGCAGTGAAGGGGCATATAGCAATCAGCCCCAGCATTTT
CASSEGAYSNQPQHF
>TRBV5-1|-|TRBJ1-1|-
TGCGCCAGCAGCCCGGTAGGGGGTATGAACACTGAAGCTTTCTTT
CASSPVGGMNTEAFF
>TRBV6-5|-|TRBJ2-2|-
TGTGCCAGCAGCTCCAGGCAGGAAACCGGGGAGCTGTTTTTT
CASSSRQETGELFF
>TRBV7-2|-|TRBJ1-1|-
TGTGCCAGCAGCTGGGCAAAAGGAACTGAAGCTTTCTTT
CASSWAKGTEAFF
>TRBV5-1|-|TRBJ2-7|-
TGCGCCAGCAGCTCAAGGGGGACCTACGAGCAGTACTTC
CASSSRGTYEQYF